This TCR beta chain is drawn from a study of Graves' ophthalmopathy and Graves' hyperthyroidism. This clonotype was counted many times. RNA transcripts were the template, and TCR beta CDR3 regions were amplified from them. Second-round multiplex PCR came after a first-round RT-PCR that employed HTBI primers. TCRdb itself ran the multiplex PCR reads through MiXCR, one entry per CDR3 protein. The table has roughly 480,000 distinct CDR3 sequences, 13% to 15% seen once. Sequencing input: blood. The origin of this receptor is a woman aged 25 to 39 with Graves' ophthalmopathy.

CDR3 sequence: CASSYWSYEQYF. Written as DNA, the CDR3 is TGTGCCAGCAGTTACTGGTCCTACGAGCAGTACTTC. This chain uses TRBV6-2 or TRBV6-3 with TRBJ2-7, with D unclear. Per the germline V gene, CDR1 is MNHEY and CDR2 is SVGEGT. This CDR3 spans 12 amino acids. The ends were cut back, 1 base at V and 1 base at J, with 2 bases in the middle.